The rows below give T cell receptor beta chains drawn from one sample of a study of blood T cell repertoires in COVID-19. Produced via immunoSEQ multiplex PCR; TCRdb's table is partial and in-frame only. The table has approximately 270,000 clones, 70% to 90% seen once. Sequenced sample: PBMCs or T cells enriched from blood (not recorded which). All receptors derive from a woman aged 25-40 years who had recovered from COVID-19. Both conserved end residues are part of each CDR3. Fields, in order: D gene, V gene, clone size, J gene, CDR3 DNA, CDR3 protein. A D gene is named only where the DNA matches it firmly. Clone size appears in some rows only: once, few, many, or a class for an expanded clone.

.	TRBV12-5	.	TRBJ2-1	TGTGCTAGTGGTTTGGGGGGGGTCTACAATGAGCAGTTCTTC	CASGLGGVYNEQFF
.	TRBV5-6	.	TRBJ2-7	TGTGCCAGCAGCTTGGTAACAGGATCGTTCTACGAGCAGTACTTC	CASSLVTGSFYEQYF
.	TRBV7-2	.	TRBJ1-2	TGTGCCAGCAGCTTAAGGGGATTCTATGGCTACACCTTC	CASSLRGFYGYTF
.	TRBV12-3/TRBV12-4	.	TRBJ1-5	TGTGCCAGCAGCCCCACGGAGAGTCAGCCCCAGCATTTT	CASSPTESQPQHF
.	TRBV19	.	TRBJ2-1	TGTGCCAGTAGTCCCCGTTCGGACAGTAGCTCCTACAATGAGCAGTTCTTC	CASSPRSDSSSYNEQFF
.	TRBV29-1	.	TRBJ1-5	TGCAGCGCCCTTGTGGGGGCCTGGAGCAATCAGCCCCAGCATTTT	CSALVGAWSNQPQHF
TRBD1	TRBV9	.	TRBJ2-2	TGTGCCAGCAGCCCGAATCCGGGACAGGGCTCCGGGGAGCTGTTTTTT	CASSPNPGQGSGELFF
TRBD1	TRBV5-4	.	TRBJ1-1	TGTGCCAGCAGCTTGCCCGGGACAGTGAACACTGAAGCTTTCTTT	CASSLPGTVNTEAFF
.	TRBV7-2	.	TRBJ1-2	TGTGCCAGCAGCTCCCCCGGGGGTAATGATGGCTACACCTTC	CASSSPGGNDGYTF
TRBD1	TRBV27	.	TRBJ1-2	TGTGCCAGCAGTTTATCCACGCGACAGGGAAAAAACTATGGCTACACCTTC	CASSLSTRQGKNYGYTF
.	TRBV3-1/TRBV3-2	.	TRBJ2-1	TGTGCCAGCAGCCTCGGGACTGGGGCCTACAATGAGCAGTTCTTC	CASSLGTGAYNEQFF
.	TRBV2	.	TRBJ1-5	TGTGCCAGCAGTGAGGAGGGAGGAAGCAATCAGCCCCAGCATTTT	CASSEEGGSNQPQHF
.	TRBV2	.	TRBJ2-2	TGTGCCAGCACCCCCCACTGGTTCAACACCGGGGAGCTGTTTTTT	CASTPHWFNTGELFF
TRBD1	TRBV4-2	.	TRBJ2-7	TGTGCCAGCAGCCAGCCGGGACAGGGGGGCGAGCAGTACTTC	CASSQPGQGGEQYF
.	TRBV6-5	once	TRBJ2-7	TGTGCCAGCAGTGACTCCGGCAGGGCCATCCACGAGCAGTACTTC	CASSDSGRAIHEQYF
TRBD2	TRBV7-3	once	TRBJ2-3	TGTGCCAGCAGGGCGGGACTAACAGATACGCAGTATTTT	CASRAGLTDTQYF
TRBD1	TRBV5-6	.	TRBJ2-2	TGTGCCAGCAGCGCCGCGCCGGGACAGGGAACCGGGGAGCTGTTTTTT	CASSAAPGQGTGELFF
.	TRBV5-6	few	TRBJ1-5	TGTGCCAGCAGCTTGATGTCCGGGAGCAATCAGCCCCAGCATTTT	CASSLMSGSNQPQHF
.	TRBV18	.	TRBJ2-1	TGTGCCAGCTCACCCCTATTTACTCCGGAGCGGGATGAGCAGTTCTTC	CASSPLFTPERDEQFF
.	TRBV2	.	TRBJ2-3	TGTGCCAGCCGGGCGGGCAGCTCAGATACGCAGTATTTT	CASRAGSSDTQYF
.	TRBV6-5	.	TRBJ1-6	TGTGCCACCAGCGGAGGACGGATTAATTCACCCCTCCACTTT	CATSGGRINSPLHF
.	TRBV6-4	few	TRBJ2-1	TGTGCCAGCAGTGACGGCGGGGAGAGTGAGCAGTTCTTC	CASSDGGESEQFF
TRBD1	TRBV5-1	.	TRBJ1-1	TGCGCCAGCAGGAATACAGGGGGGACTGAAGCTTTCTTT	CASRNTGGTEAFF
TRBD1	TRBV30	.	TRBJ2-3	TGTGCCTGGACCTCAGGGGGTAACACAGATACGCAGTATTTT	CAWTSGGNTDTQYF
.	TRBV24-1	.	TRBJ1-4	TGTGCCACCAGTCCAGGGGCAGGGGAAAAACTGTTTTTT	CATSPGAGEKLFF
.	TRBV2	.	TRBJ1-5	TGTGTCAGCAGTGGAGGAGTAAATAGCAATCAGCCCCAGCATTTT	CVSSGGVNSNQPQHF
TRBD2	TRBV9	once	TRBJ2-5	TGTGCCAGCAGCTTACGGGGGGACCCCCGGGAGACCCAGTACTTC	CASSLRGDPRETQYF
.	TRBV29-1	.	TRBJ1-1	TGCAGCGTTGAAGCGAGAGGCGCTGAAGCTTTCTTT	CSVEARGAEAFF
.	TRBV7-2	.	TRBJ1-5	TGTGCCAGCAGCCCACGGACAGCCTTTAGCAATCAGCCCCAGCATTTT	CASSPRTAFSNQPQHF
.	TRBV12-3/TRBV12-4	.	TRBJ2-5	TGTGCCAGCAGTTTGAGACAGAAAGAGACCCAGTACTTC	CASSLRQKETQYF
TRBD1	TRBV5-1	.	TRBJ1-6	TGCGCCAGCAGCCTACACAGGGGAGACGGCTATAATTCACCCCTCCACTTT	CASSLHRGDGYNSPLHF
TRBD2	TRBV6-5	.	TRBJ2-7	TGTGCCGCCTCCGGCGGGGCGGGGGGCCCCTACGAGCAGTACTTC	CAASGGAGGPYEQYF
TRBD1	TRBV5-1	.	TRBJ1-1	TGCGCCAGCAGCTTCAGAGGGGGCGAGGGTGAAGCTTTCTTT	CASSFRGGEGEAFF
TRBD2	TRBV13	.	TRBJ2-2	TGTGCCAGCAGCTTCAAGCGGGGGGGATCCACCGGGGAGCTGTTTTTT	CASSFKRGGSTGELFF
.	TRBV25-1	.	TRBJ2-2	TGTGCCAGCAGTGACCATCTGAGAGCTACCGGGGAGCTGTTTTTT	CASSDHLRATGELFF
TRBD2	TRBV11-2	.	TRBJ2-1	TGTGCCAGCAGCTTTAAAGGGACTAGCGGGAGGAGTTCCTACAATGAGCAGTTCTTC	CASSFKGTSGRSSYNEQFF
TRBD2	TRBV5-1	.	TRBJ2-7	TGCGCCAGCAGCCGCACCTTCGGGGGGGTCTCTAGCGGGAGCCTTAACGAGCAGTACTTC	CASSRTFGGVSSGSLNEQYF
TRBD1	TRBV10-3	.	TRBJ2-2	TGTGCCATCACTCCCGGGACAGAACCCACCGGGGAGCTGTTTTTT	CAITPGTEPTGELFF
.	TRBV15	.	TRBJ1-1	TGTGCCACCACCGGGAGGTTGAACACTGAAGCTTTCTTT	CATTGRLNTEAFF
TRBD2	TRBV9	.	TRBJ2-7	TGTGCCAGCAGCGTAGGAGCGGGGAGGTACGAGCAGTACTTC	CASSVGAGRYEQYF
.	TRBV28	.	TRBJ1-2	TGTGCCAGCAGTTTAAGCGCGGAGGTCAGAAGCCGGTATGGCTACACCTTC	CASSLSAEVRSRYGYTF
TRBD1	TRBV3-1/TRBV3-2	.	TRBJ1-2	TGTGCCAGCAGTCCTCTCTGGGACAGTTCCTATGGCTACACCTTC	CASSPLWDSSYGYTF
.	TRBV18	.	TRBJ1-2	TGTGCCAGCTCACCACCCGGACTCGCTCCCTATGGCTACACCTTC	CASSPPGLAPYGYTF